A single sample gave rise to the 18 T cell receptor beta chains below, sequenced in a study of control samples from healthy donors and cancer patients (dated by TCRdb to about 2020). The library came from the immunoSEQ multiplex PCR assay. The immuneACCESS repertoire file appears here via TCRdb, limited to in-frame rearrangements. These files lack a portion of the clones; in checked studies, under half of the deficit traces to unresolved V genes, and the cause of the others is not known. This sample is represented by roughly 220,000 clones; around 94% of them were singletons. The top ten constitute about 1.6% of the sample. The sequencing input was blood. The origin of the receptors is a man in his forties or fifties in good health.

The chain couples TRBV4-2 to TRBJ1-2, with 9 positions matching TRBD1. This CDR3 comprises 16 residues. J lost 6 bases, V lost 0 bases, and 8 bases had no gene match. Germline-derived CDR1 and CDR2 are LGHNA and YNFKEQ. CDR3 sequence (DNA): TGTGCCAGCAGCCAAGAAACCGACAGGGGGAGAGATGGCTACACCTTC. Its translation: CASSQETDRGRDGYTF.

This clone was seen a handful of times. This chain links TRBV9 with TRBJ1-3, with D perhaps TRBD1 (5 bases). Trimming stripped 7 bases from V and 0 bases from J, with 8 bases between. From germline, CDR1 is SGDLS and CDR2 YYNGEE. CDR3 length: 13 residues. CDR3 residues: CASGASSGNTIYF. CDR3 bases: TGTGCCAGCGGGGCCTCCTCTGGAAACACCATATATTTT. Variable domain in full (rest from reference TRBV9 and TRBJ1-3): DSGVTQTPKHLITATGQRVTLRCSPRSGDLSVYWYQQSLDQGLQFLIQYYNGEERAKGNILERFSAQQFPDLHSELNLSSLELGDSALYFCASGASSGNTIYFGEGSWLTVV.

The CDR3 is CASSEEGGDRETQYF. The CDR3 DNA reads as TGTGCCAGCAGTGAGGAGGGGGGAGATCGAGAGACCCAGTACTTC. This rearrangement joins TRBV6-4 to TRBJ2-5; TRBD1 or TRBD2 may be the D gene (6 bases each). Germline lookup yields CDR1 MRHNA and CDR2 SNTAGT. V was shortened by 3 bases and J by 4 bases, with 15 bases between the two germline ends. The CDR3 extends over 15 amino acids.

The CDR3 DNA reads TGTGCCAGCAGTGCTCCTCTGGCGGGGAAATCAGATACGCAGTATTTT. Its protein product is CASSAPLAGKSDTQYF. The chain is built from TRBV28 and TRBJ2-3, with a tentative D call TRBD2 (6 bases). V lost 5 bases and J 4 bases, leaving 19 bases between the germline ends. From germline, CDR1 is MDHEN and CDR2 SYDVKM. The CDR3 spans 16 residues.

The rearrangement uses TRBV28 and TRBJ2-2; 9 bases fit TRBD1. CDR1 and CDR2 from the germline V gene are MDHEN and SYDVKM. The CDR3 sequence is 15 residues long. The trim removed 6 bases at V and 0 bases at J, leaving 2 bases unmatched. The CDR3 sequence is CASSRTGANTGELFF. In DNA, the CDR3 is TGTGCCAGCAGCAGGACAGGGGCGAACACCGGGGAGCTGTTTTTT.

V and J are TRBV7-9 and TRBJ2-1; perhaps TRBD1 as D (6 bases). Trimming left V 1 base short and J 7 bases short, with 11 bases between. The germline V gene encodes CDR1 SEHNR and CDR2 FQNEAQ (reference sequence). This CDR3 region has 14 residues. DNA of the CDR3: TGTGCCAGCAGCTTAGTAGCAGGGGTAAATGAGCAGTTCTTC. It encodes CASSLVAGVNEQFF.

The chain combines TRBV7-2 with TRBJ2-5; 9 positions match TRBD2. The germline V gene encodes CDR1 SGHTA and CDR2 FQGNSA. CDR3 length equals 15 residues. V trimming: 6 bases; J trimming: 3 bases; junction bases outside the gene matches: 8. This CDR3 is CASRMSGGPEETQYF. CDR3 DNA sequence: TGTGCCAGCAGAATGAGCGGGGGGCCAGAAGAGACCCAGTACTTC.

V usage is TRBV4-3 and J usage is TRBJ2-5; 7 bases line up with TRBD1. V gave up 4 bases and J gave up 4 bases; unmatched junction bases: 6. CDR1 LGHNA and CDR2 YSLEER come from the germline V gene. The CDR3 runs 14 residues. DNA for the CDR3: TGCGCCAGCAGCCGCACGAGGGGGCTAGAGACCCAGTACTTC. Protein product: CASSRTRGLETQYF.

The gene calls are TRBV7-9 and TRBJ1-5; 7 nucleotides line up with TRBD1. Germline V lookup: CDR1 SEHNR, CDR2 FQNEAQ (reference sequence). V dropped 4 bases and J dropped 7; count of bases not matched to a gene: 10. The CDR3 loop spans 15 amino acids. The CDR3 sequence: CASSSDRERGQPQHF. The CDR3 coding sequence is TGTGCCAGCAGCTCAGACAGGGAGAGGGGACAGCCCCAGCATTTT.

The chain employs TRBV14 and TRBJ1-6; a possible D gene is TRBD1 (6 bases). The CDR3 runs to 15 residues. Between the trimmed V and J ends, which lost 0 bases and 7 bases, there was a span of 10 bases. Germline CDR1 is SGHDN and CDR2 is FVKESK. The CDR3, as DNA: TGTGCCAGCAGCCAAGATTTAGGGGGGAATTCACCCCTCCACTTT. As protein: CASSQDLGGNSPLHF.

The chain is built from TRBV6-5 and TRBJ1-6; D is undetermined. V shed 4 bases and J shed 7 bases, with 14 bases lying between them. CDR1 and CDR2 from the germline V gene are MNHEY and SVGAGI. This CDR3 has 15 amino acids. The CDR3 spells CASSSGVVANSPLHF. The CDR3 DNA follows: TGTGCCAGCAGTTCCGGCGTTGTAGCCAATTCACCCCTCCACTTT.

This clone was observed a few times. This chain joins TRBV2 and TRBJ1-1; D uncertain. Looked up from germline, CDR1 is SNHLY and CDR2 is FYNNEI. This CDR3 is built from 16 residues. Trimming shortened V by 7 bases and J by 0 bases, and 18 bases separated the two germline ends. The CDR3 protein is CASTSESGFMNTEAFF. The CDR3 region has the DNA TGTGCCAGCACGTCGGAAAGCGGTTTTATGAACACTGAAGCTTTCTTT.

The V gene is TRBV2, the J gene TRBJ2-5; D perhaps matches TRBD1 (6 bases). Trimming pared 5 bases from V and 2 bases from J, leaving 15 bases between. The germline V gene has CDR1 SNHLY and CDR2 FYNNEI. The CDR3 is 15 amino acids. The CDR3 nucleotides read TGTGCCAGCAGTACGAACAGGGTAGGACAAGAGACCCAGTACTTC. It yields the protein CASSTNRVGQETQYF. The full variable domain, rest sourced from reference TRBV2 and TRBJ2-5, is EPEVTQTPSHQVTQMGQEVILRCVPISNHLYFYWYRQILGQKVEFLVSFYNNEISEKSEIFDDQFSVERPDGSNFTLKIRSTKLEDSAMYFCASSTNRVGQETQYFGPGTRLLVL.

This sequence joins TRBV5-1 and TRBJ1-5; TRBD1 might be the D (6 bases). CDR3 length equals 13 residues. In germline, CDR1 is SGHRS, CDR2 YFSETQ. V shed 5 bases and J shed 5 bases, with 11 bases lying between them. The CDR3: CASRQDRDQPQHF. Written as DNA, the CDR3 is TGCGCCAGCAGACAGGACAGAGATCAGCCCCAGCATTTT.

Here the CDR3 DNA reads TGTGCCAGCAGCCAAGATGTTTTCGGTAAAGACAGGGGGCCAAAATTGTACGGTGGCAATGAGCAGTTCTTC. It encodes CASSQDVFGKDRGPKLYGGNEQFF. V gene TRBV3-1 (or the pseudogene TRBV3-2) combines with J gene TRBJ2-1; the match to TRBD1 covers 10 bases. V lost 0 bases to trimming and J lost 6 bases; unmatched junction nucleotides: 29. The germline gives CDR1 LGHDT, CDR2 YNNKEL (reference sequence). CDR3 length equals 24 residues.

The V gene is TRBV12-3 or TRBV12-4, the J gene TRBJ1-5; 11 nucleotides match TRBD1. Unmatched junction bases numbered 1, after V lost 5 bases and J lost 7 bases. The CDR3 has 13 residues. The CDR3 nucleotides read TGTGCCAGCAGTGGGGACAGGGGGCAGCCCCAGCATTTT. This encodes CASSGDRGQPQHF.

A single count supports this clone. The chain combines TRBV27 with TRBJ1-6; no clear D. This CDR3 has 14 residues. The germline CDR1 and CDR2 sequences are MNHEY and SMNVEV (reference sequence). V was pared by 3 bases and J by 10 bases, with 13 bases between. The CDR3 here is CASSLNGEESPLHF. CDR3 nucleotides: TGTGCCAGCAGTTTGAATGGGGAGGAATCACCCCTCCACTTT.

This sequence joins TRBV16 and TRBJ2-7; D remains ambiguous. This CDR3 has 12 amino acids. Germline CDR1 KGHSY, CDR2 FQNENV. Deletions cut 5 bases from V and 5 bases from J, with 10 bases between. Here the CDR3 reads CASSSMGNEQYF. The CDR3 bases are TGTGCCAGCAGCTCAATGGGGAACGAGCAGTACTTC.